Reported below is one T cell receptor (beta chain). The sample originates from a study of radiotherapy plus CTLA-4 blockade in lung cancer. Receiving focal radiation plus CTLA-4 blockade with ipilimumab were patients who had chemo-refractory metastatic non-small-cell lung cancer. Only in-frame clones appear in the TCRdb table, and some are missing; sequencing was by immunoSEQ multiplex PCR. The table has about 45,000 clones, approximately 79% seen once. The CDR3 sequence is 14 residues long. CDR1 and CDR2 from the germline V gene are SSHAT and FNYEAQ (reference sequence). V dropped 5 bases and J dropped 5 bases, with 15 bases sitting between them.

This specimen consisted of peripheral blood, obtained from a patient treated with radiotherapy plus ipilimumab. This clonotype was sampled from a human donor with non-small cell lung cancer who had stable disease on radiotherapy plus ipilimumab. The chain combines TRBV7-7 with TRBJ2-5; D unclear. CDR3 protein: CASSPPGTVETQYF. CDR3 nucleotide sequence: TGTGCCAGCAGCCCCCCCGGAACTGTGGAGACCCAGTACTTC.